This T cell receptor (beta chain) was recovered during a study of blood T cells in healthy people across ages. Points from the study as a whole: Unsorted PBMC input precluded a conclusive naive versus antigen-experienced comparison. Getting older went along with TCR beta diversity per million T cells dropping roughly linearly.

For the second PCR, which ran for roughly 6 to 12 cycles, a sample-barcoded 5' primer and a J-beta primer mix were used. TCRdb re-called the 5' RACE reads through MiXCR, storing one row per CDR3 protein. The table includes around 1.5 million distinct CDR3 sequences, around 55% detected once. Russia was home to the donors, healthy Caucasian individuals aged 6 to 90. There are 16 residues in the CDR3. CDR1 MNHEY and CDR2 SMNVEV come from the germline V gene (reference sequence). The V and J ends lost 5 bases and 0 bases, in that order; junction bases with no gene match: 4. A remark on this clonotype: Antigen unknown.

This sequence was found in a man younger than 35 in good health. V and J are TRBV27 and TRBJ2-1, with 10 bases that match TRBD2. The sample taken for sequencing was blood. The CDR3 DNA is TGTGCCAGCAGTCACCAGCGGGGGGGCTCCTACAATGAGCAGTTCTTC. It yields the protein CASSHQRGGSYNEQFF.